One sample yielded the 25 T cell receptor beta chains listed below, sequenced in a study of blood T cell repertoires in COVID-19. The repertoire was sequenced with immunoSEQ multiplex PCR; TCRdb's copy has only in-frame clones and lacks some. In the table there are hundreds of thousands of clones, 70% to 90% of which are singletons. Material for sequencing was peripheral blood. These receptors were taken from a woman aged 45-65 years with acute or convalescent COVID-19.

The rearrangement links TRBV28 to TRBJ2-3, with 10 bases fitting TRBD2. Germline V CDR1 and CDR2: MDHEN, SYDVKM. This CDR3 is 17 amino acids long. Unmatched junction bases numbered 14, after V lost 6 bases and J lost 5 bases. Here the CDR3 DNA reads TGTGCCAGCAGCCCACACCTAGCGGGAGATGGGGGAGATACGCAGTATTTT. Translating it yields CASSPHLAGDGGDTQYF.

V gene TRBV5-4 combines with J gene TRBJ2-7, with 9 bases fitting TRBD2. Germline CDR1 SGHNT, CDR2 YYREEE (reference sequence). The CDR3 has 15 residues. Trimming removed 0 bases from V and 6 bases from J; junction bases left unmatched: 7. The CDR3 coding sequence is TGTGCCAGCAGCTTGGCCAGTGCGGGGGGGCTCGAGCAGTACTTC. Translation gives CASSLASAGGLEQYF.

In this sample, this clone turned up once. The chain couples TRBV19 to TRBJ1-4; D unclear. Germline CDR1 and CDR2: LNHDA and SQIVND (reference sequence). The V end lost 1 base, the J end lost 8 bases, and 8 bases lay between the germline ends. The CDR3 loop spans 13 amino acids. The CDR3 DNA is TGTGCCAGTAGTATAGCCGTCCGGGAAAAACTGTTTTTT. Translation gives CASSIAVREKLFF.

The V gene is TRBV9, the J gene TRBJ1-2; no firm D call. The CDR3 sequence is 16 residues long. Trimming removed 3 bases at V and 7 bases at J, with 22 bases between. The germline V gene has CDR1 SGDLS and CDR2 YYNGEE. Here the CDR3 reads CASSGRESVARSGYTF. CDR3 in DNA: TGTGCCAGCAGCGGGAGAGAGAGCGTCGCCCGAAGTGGCTACACCTTC.

This chain joins TRBV11-3 and TRBJ2-1; TRBD2 agrees at 11 bases. CDR1 is SGHNT and CDR2 is YENEEA in the germline V gene. V was pared by 5 bases and J by 6 bases, with 6 bases of the junction left unmatched. The CDR3 runs to 15 residues. The CDR3 region has the DNA TGTGCCAGCAGCACGGGACTAGCGGCCCCCAATGAGCAGTTCTTC. Residues: CASSTGLAAPNEQFF.

This clone showed up just a few times. The rearrangement joins TRBV30 to TRBJ1-6, with a weak D call TRBD1 (5 bases). The CDR3 is 12 residues long. Trimming cost V 2 bases and J 11 bases, with 10 bases left between them. Germline-derived CDR1 and CDR2 are GTSNPN and SVGIG (reference sequence). The CDR3 loop is CAWSLGPAPLHF. Written as DNA, the CDR3 is TGTGCCTGGAGTTTGGGGCCGGCACCCCTCCACTTT.

This chain joins TRBV14 and TRBJ2-7; 8 bases match TRBD1. Per germline, CDR1 SGHDN and CDR2 FVKESK. The CDR3 runs 14 residues. J was trimmed by 1 base and V by 5 bases; bases with no gene match: 4. CDR3 DNA sequence: TGTGCCAGCAGCTCGGGACAGGAATCCTACGAGCAGTACTTC. It yields the protein CASSSGQESYEQYF.

The genes are TRBV30 and TRBJ1-1; D is perhaps TRBD1 (6 bases). The CDR3 runs 15 residues. Germline V lookup: CDR1 GTSNPN, CDR2 SVGIG (reference sequence). V lost 2 bases, J lost 0 bases, and 13 bases lay in between. CDR3 coding DNA: TGTGCCTGGAGTAAACAGGGTCCAATGAACACTGAAGCTTTCTTT. It yields the protein CAWSKQGPMNTEAFF.

V gene TRBV7-2 combines with J gene TRBJ1-5; possible D gene TRBD1, 5 bases. Germline V lookup: CDR1 SGHTA, CDR2 FQGNSA. The CDR3 is 15 residues long. V shed 0 bases and J shed 1 base, with 7 bases lying between them. The CDR3 nucleotides read TGTGCCAGCAGCTTAGCTCGGACAAGCAATCAGCCCCAGCATTTT. It yields the protein CASSLARTSNQPQHF.

The DNA of the CDR3 is TGTGCCAGCAGGGCCCGGGAAACCTACGAGCAGTACTTC. This sequence encodes CASRARETYEQYF. V is TRBV12-3 or TRBV12-4 and J is TRBJ2-7, with D perhaps matching TRBD2 (5 bases). The V end was cut by 6 bases, the J end by 2 bases, with 11 bases between. The CDR3 totals 13 residues.

J is TRBJ2-2 and V is TRBV6-5, with 9 bases fitting TRBD1. V lost 6 bases, J lost 4 bases, and 3 bases stayed unmatched. Germline lookup yields CDR1 MNHEY and CDR2 SVGAGI. This CDR3 has 14 residues. CDR3 protein: CASSGQGSTGELFF. CDR3 nucleotides: TGTGCCAGCAGCGGACAGGGGAGCACCGGGGAGCTGTTTTTT.

V usage is TRBV7-2 and J usage is TRBJ2-3; 7 bases line up with TRBD2. The CDR3 extends over 16 amino acids. With V trimmed by 8 bases and J by 5 bases, 16 bases remained unmatched. CDR1 is SGHTA, CDR2 FQGNSA, per germline. The CDR3 nucleotides are TGTGCCAGCTCCTCTAAGGGAGGCGGGAGTTTAGATACGCAGTATTTT. This sequence encodes CASSSKGGGSLDTQYF.

This chain connects TRBV6-5 to TRBJ2-4, with D perhaps matching TRBD2 (5 bases). Trimming removed 6 bases from V and 10 bases from J, with 13 bases in between. The CDR3 runs 12 residues. Germline V gene sequence: CDR1 MNHEY, CDR2 SVGAGI. CDR3 sequence reads: CASSDDWTIQYF. DNA of the CDR3: TGTGCCAGCAGCGACGACTGGACTATTCAGTACTTC.

The chain uses TRBV19 and TRBJ2-7, with 10 bases identical to TRBD2. The germline gives CDR1 LNHDA, CDR2 SQIVND (reference sequence). This CDR3 has 15 amino acids. V gave up 3 bases and J gave up 4 bases; unmatched junction bases: 6. The CDR3 here is CASSMPAGGVYEQYF. DNA for the CDR3: TGTGCCAGTAGTATGCCAGCGGGAGGGGTTTACGAGCAGTACTTC.

This chain links TRBV4-3 with TRBJ2-7; 12 nucleotides match TRBD2. The CDR3 totals 16 residues. The V gene end was trimmed by 4 bases and the J gene end by 7 bases; junction bases not matched to a gene: 11. CDR1 and CDR2 (germline): LGHNA, YSLEER. CDR3 DNA: TGCGCCAGCAGCCGCCTAACTAGCGGGAGGCCTGGGGAGCAGTACTTC. The encoded protein is CASSRLTSGRPGEQYF.

J is TRBJ2-3 and V is TRBV27; perhaps TRBD2 as D (5 bases). Deletions cut 3 bases from V and 5 bases from J, with 9 bases between. Looked up from germline, CDR1 is MNHEY and CDR2 is SMNVEV (reference sequence). The CDR3 contains 13 residues. The CDR3 reads CASSFVRGDTQYF. The CDR3 nucleotides read TGTGCCAGCAGTTTTGTACGGGGAGATACGCAGTATTTT.

This clone has only a few counts. V is TRBV27 and J is TRBJ2-1; the D gene is possibly TRBD1 (6 bases). The CDR3 has 13 amino acids. Trimming stripped 6 bases from V and 5 bases from J, with 11 bases between. Germline CDR1 and CDR2: MNHEY and SMNVEV (reference sequence). The CDR3 here is CASRDRFDNEQFF. The CDR3 DNA reads as TGTGCCAGCAGAGACAGGTTTGACAATGAGCAGTTCTTC.

The gene calls are TRBV7-9 and TRBJ1-2, with D perhaps matching TRBD1 (6 bases). Germline V gives CDR1 SEHNR, CDR2 FQNEAQ (reference sequence). V lost 5 bases and J lost 9, with 19 bases in between. CDR3 length: 14 residues. For the CDR3, the DNA is TGTGCCAGCAGCCAAGGACAGAAGGCCGGGAGCTACACCTTC. This codes for CASSQGQKAGSYTF.

The V call is TRBV7-2, the J call TRBJ2-3, with TRBD2 identical over 8 bases. The V and J ends lost 8 bases and 4 bases, in that order; junction bases with no gene match: 11. This CDR3 spans 15 amino acids. The germline V gene encodes CDR1 SGHTA and CDR2 FQGNSA. This chain's CDR3 is CASQPSSGPADTQYF. For the CDR3, the DNA is TGTGCCAGCCAGCCCTCTAGCGGGCCCGCAGATACGCAGTATTTT.

V usage is TRBV19 and J usage is TRBJ1-2, with D hard to call. This CDR3 comprises 14 residues. Germline V lookup: CDR1 LNHDA, CDR2 SQIVND (reference sequence). V was pared by 8 bases and J by 2 bases, with 15 bases between. CDR3 residues: CASRRVAHNYGYTF. The CDR3, as DNA: TGTGCCAGTCGGAGGGTGGCCCACAACTATGGCTACACCTTC.

V is TRBV6-2 or TRBV6-3 and J is TRBJ1-5, with 7 nucleotides matching TRBD1. Germline assignment: CDR1 MNHEY and CDR2 SVGEGT. This CDR3 is 15 amino acids long. Unmatched junction bases numbered 11, after V lost 5 bases and J lost 7 bases. The DNA for the CDR3 is TGTGCCAGCAGTACAACCGGGACAGTCGAACAGCCCCAGCATTTT. This encodes CASSTTGTVEQPQHF.

V is TRBV30 and J is TRBJ2-7; 12 bases agree with TRBD2. Trimming cost V 3 bases and J 4 bases; bases outside gene matches: 7. Germline V gene data show CDR1 as GTSNPN and CDR2 as SVGIG (reference sequence). The CDR3 is 15 residues long. The CDR3 sequence: CAWRGKTSGRYEQYF. The CDR3 region has the DNA TGTGCCTGGAGGGGAAAAACTAGCGGGAGGTACGAGCAGTACTTC.

The chain couples TRBV18 to TRBJ2-3; TRBD2 matches at 14 bases. This CDR3 is built from 17 residues. The junction had 3 bases not matched to a gene; V was cut back by 3 bases and J by 1 base. CDR1 KGHSH and CDR2 LQKENI come from the germline V gene. CDR3 in DNA: TGTGCCAGCTCACCGAGGGGACTAGCGGGGGGCACAGATACGCAGTATTTT. Translation: CASSPRGLAGGTDTQYF.

The genes are TRBV29-1 and TRBJ1-1, with D hard to call. CDR1 is SQVTM, CDR2 ANQGSEA, per germline. The CDR3 length is 10 residues. The CDR3 reads CSGQNTEAFF. The CDR3 region has the DNA TGCTCCGGTCAGAACACTGAAGCTTTCTTT.

This chain links TRBV4-1 with TRBJ2-2, with TRBD1 as a possible D gene (5 bases). Germline values: CDR1 MGHRA, CDR2 YSYEKL. The V end lost 0 bases, the J end lost 3 bases, and 14 bases lay between the germline ends. The CDR3 is 17 residues long. DNA for the CDR3: TGCGCCAGCAGCCAAGATCGTTGGGGCGGCCACACCGGGGAGCTGTTTTTT. Its protein is CASSQDRWGGHTGELFF.